These 8 T cell receptor beta chains share one sample of origin, sequenced in a study of early T cells in non-severe SARS-CoV-2 infection. MiXCR was run by TCRdb on the 5' RACE reads, yielding one entry per CDR3 protein. The sample has tens of thousands of distinct CDR3 sequences; less than 20% are singletons. This material consisted of whole blood, taken at baseline. Every receptor here comes from an adult who was a healthcare worker with PCR-confirmed SARS-CoV-2 infection or an uninfected control (not recorded which).

This clonotype was counted many times. The chain uses TRBV7-2 and TRBJ2-3, with TRBD1 as a possible D gene (5 bases). This CDR3 region has 14 residues. The V end was cut by 5 bases, the J end by 2 bases, with 11 bases between. CDR1 and CDR2 from the germline V gene are SGHTA and FQGNSA. In DNA form, the CDR3 reads TGTGCCAGCAGCCGCGGACACACCACAGATACGCAGTATTTT. Its protein is CASSRGHTTDTQYF.

The chain joins TRBV20-1 to TRBJ1-2, with TRBD1 as a possible D gene (5 bases). Looked up from germline, CDR1 is DFQATT and CDR2 is SNEGSKA (reference sequence). Trimming removed 3 bases from V and 2 bases from J, with 10 bases in between. The CDR3 spans 13 residues. As DNA, the CDR3 is TGCAGTGCTAGTCAGGGAACCAACTATGGCTACACCTTC. Translated: CSASQGTNYGYTF.

In DNA form, the CDR3 reads TGCGCCAGCAGCACGGGACAGGGGAATTCACCCCTCCACTTT. It is translated as CASSTGQGNSPLHF. The gene calls are TRBV5-1 and TRBJ1-6; TRBD1 matches 10 bases. There are 14 residues in the CDR3. Germline V lookup: CDR1 SGHRS, CDR2 YFSETQ. The trim removed 4 bases at V and 7 bases at J, leaving 2 bases unmatched.

This clonotype was detected many times. The gene calls are TRBV12-3 or TRBV12-4 and TRBJ1-5; D is unclear. The CDR3 has 15 amino acids. V was shortened by 3 bases and J by 2 bases, with 11 bases between the two germline ends. The CDR3 reads CASSFRGTRNQPQHF. For the CDR3, the DNA is TGTGCCAGCAGTTTTCGGGGTACGCGCAATCAGCCCCAGCATTTT.

The sample holds many counts of this clonotype. V usage is TRBV7-8 and J usage is TRBJ2-7; possible D gene TRBD1, 5 bases. V lost 0 bases, J lost 4 bases, and 10 bases lay in between. CDR3 length: 14 amino acids. CDR1 and CDR2 from the germline V gene are SGHVS and FQNEAQ. The CDR3 nucleotides are TGTGCCAGCAGCTTAGCACAGGCTGTTTACGAGCAGTACTTC. It specifies CASSLAQAVYEQYF.

This rearrangement joins TRBV11-2 to TRBJ2-7; D gene ambiguous. With 1 base removed from V and 6 bases from J, the gap between germline ends came to 10 bases. The germline V gene encodes CDR1 SGHAT and CDR2 FQNNGV. This CDR3 has 13 residues. The CDR3 reads CASSLGLSGEQYF. CDR3 DNA sequence: TGTGCCAGCAGCTTAGGACTTTCGGGCGAGCAGTACTTC.

This clonotype was observed a handful of times. The rearrangement uses TRBV6-2 or TRBV6-3 and TRBJ2-3, with 7 bases lining up with TRBD1. The J segment lost 5 bases and the V segment lost 5 bases, leaving 4 bases of the junction unmatched. The germline V gene has CDR1 MNHEY and CDR2 SVGEGT. CDR3 length: 13 residues. In DNA form, the CDR3 reads TGTGCCAGCAGTCGGGGACAGTTAGATACGCAGTATTTT. It yields the protein CASSRGQLDTQYF.

This clonotype was counted ten times or more. This sequence joins TRBV5-5 and TRBJ2-7; D possibly corresponds to TRBD2 (5 bases). The length of the CDR3 is 14 residues. Germline CDR1 and CDR2: SGHKS and YYEKEE (reference sequence). Trimming stripped 4 bases from V and 3 bases from J, with 14 bases between. As DNA, the CDR3 is TGTGCCAGCAGCAGACGAGCGGACTTCTACGAGCAGTACTTC. This gives the protein CASSRRADFYEQYF.